This T cell receptor beta chain was captured by sequencing in a study of PD-1 blockade in classical Hodgkin lymphoma. Produced via immunoSEQ multiplex PCR; TCRdb's table is partial and in-frame only. Here the sample spans 95,000 or so clones, roughly 88% being singletons. Relapse after autologous stem cell transplantation occurred in every patient, and brentuximab vedotin exposure varied. The TCR sequence derives from a human donor with classical Hodgkin lymphoma. The sequencing used peripheral blood mononuclear cells (PBMCs), collected at baseline.

In nucleotides, the CDR3 is TGTGCCAGCAGCGTAGATGGAGGGAGGGTCTCTGGAAACACCATATATTTT. Encoded protein: CASSVDGGRVSGNTIYF. The genes are TRBV9 and TRBJ1-3; D is ambiguous. The germline V and J ends were trimmed by 0 bases and 0 bases, with 13 bases remaining between them. CDR1 SGDLS and CDR2 YYNGEE come from the germline V gene. The CDR3 is 17 amino acids.